This TCR beta chain was found in a study of cytomegalovirus exposure and HLA in healthy donors. General observations from the study: The authors listed 164 TCR beta chains as cytomegalovirus-associated. The tendency of first-cohort TCR clusters to co-occur in the roughly 120 validation repertoires was identified by a subsequent analysis. Many donors shared some public TCRs, even though most TCR sequences were rare.

TCRdb keeps only in-frame clones here, not all; method: immunoSEQ multiplex PCR. The sample yields under 200,000 clones, approximately 89% seen once. The study drew the donors from its approximately 120-subject validation cohort, separate from the 666-subject first cohort. CDR1 is SGDLS and CDR2 is YYNGEE in the germline V gene. The CDR3 runs to 15 residues. Trimming took 1 base from V and 0 from J, leaving 7 bases between them. Remarks on this clone: Its target is unknown.

The TCR was taken from a man aged 18 to 30 in good health and CMV-seropositive. Specimen: PBMCs. The chain carries TRBV9 and TRBJ2-2, with D possibly matching TRBD1 (6 bases). The CDR3 here is CASSVRTANTGELFF. The DNA of the CDR3 is TGTGCCAGCAGCGTAAGGACAGCGAACACCGGGGAGCTGTTTTTT. The full variable domain, in which reference TRBV9 and TRBJ2-2 provide the parts outside the CDR3, is DSGVTQTPKHLITATGQRVTLRCSPRSGDLSVYWYQQSLDQGLQFLIQYYNGEERAKGNILERFSAQQFPDLHSELNLSSLELGDSALYFCASSVRTANTGELFFGEGSRLTVL.